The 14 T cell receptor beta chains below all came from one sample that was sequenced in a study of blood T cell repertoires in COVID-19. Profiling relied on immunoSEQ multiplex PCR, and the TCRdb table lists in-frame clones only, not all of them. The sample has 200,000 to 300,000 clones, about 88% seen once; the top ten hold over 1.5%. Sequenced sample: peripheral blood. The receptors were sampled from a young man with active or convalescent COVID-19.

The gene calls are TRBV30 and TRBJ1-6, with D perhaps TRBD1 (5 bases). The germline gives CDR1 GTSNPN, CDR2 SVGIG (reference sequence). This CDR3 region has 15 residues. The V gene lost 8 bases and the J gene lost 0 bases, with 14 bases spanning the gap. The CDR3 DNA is TGTGCCACGAAGGGGCAAAGCTCCTATAATTCACCCCTCCACTTT. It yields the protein CATKGQSSYNSPLHF.

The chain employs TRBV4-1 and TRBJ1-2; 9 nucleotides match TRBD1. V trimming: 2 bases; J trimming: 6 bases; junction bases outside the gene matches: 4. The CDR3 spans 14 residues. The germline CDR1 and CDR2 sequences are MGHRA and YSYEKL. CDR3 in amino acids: CASSQPGQGHGYTF. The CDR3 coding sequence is TGCGCCAGCAGCCAACCGGGACAGGGTCATGGCTACACCTTC.

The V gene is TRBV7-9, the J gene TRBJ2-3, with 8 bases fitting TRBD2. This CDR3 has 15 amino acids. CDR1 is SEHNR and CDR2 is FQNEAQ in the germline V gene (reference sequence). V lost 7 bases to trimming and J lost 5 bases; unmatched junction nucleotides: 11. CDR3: CASTRRGGAGDTQYF. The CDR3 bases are TGTGCCAGCACCCGCCGGGGGGGTGCCGGAGATACGCAGTATTTT.

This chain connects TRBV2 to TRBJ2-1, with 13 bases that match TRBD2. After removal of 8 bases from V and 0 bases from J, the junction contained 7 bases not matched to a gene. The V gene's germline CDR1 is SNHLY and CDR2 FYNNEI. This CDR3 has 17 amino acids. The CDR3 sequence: CASLGTSGGDSYNEQFF. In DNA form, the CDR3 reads TGTGCCAGCCTGGGCACTAGCGGGGGGGACTCCTACAATGAGCAGTTCTTC. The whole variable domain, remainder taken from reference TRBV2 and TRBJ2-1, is EPEVTQTPSHQVTQMGQEVILRCVPISNHLYFYWYRQILGQKVEFLVSFYNNEISEKSEIFDDQFSVERPDGSNFTLKIRSTKLEDSAMYFCASLGTSGGDSYNEQFFGPGTRLTVL.

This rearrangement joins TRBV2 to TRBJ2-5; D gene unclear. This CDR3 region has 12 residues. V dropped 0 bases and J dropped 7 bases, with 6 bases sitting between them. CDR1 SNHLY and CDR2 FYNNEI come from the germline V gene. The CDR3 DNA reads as TGTGCCAGCAGTGAAGCATGGAGGACCCAGTACTTC. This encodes CASSEAWRTQYF.

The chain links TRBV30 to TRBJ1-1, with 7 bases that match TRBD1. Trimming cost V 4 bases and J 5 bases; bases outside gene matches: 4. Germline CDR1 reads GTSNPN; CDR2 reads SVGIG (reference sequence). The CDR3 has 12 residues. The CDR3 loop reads CAWTGGRTEAFF. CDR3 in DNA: TGTGCCTGGACAGGGGGGAGGACTGAAGCTTTCTTT.

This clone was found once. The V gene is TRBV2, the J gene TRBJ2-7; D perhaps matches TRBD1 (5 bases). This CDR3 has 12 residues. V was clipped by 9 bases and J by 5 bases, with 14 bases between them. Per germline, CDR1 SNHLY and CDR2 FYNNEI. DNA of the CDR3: TGTGCCAGAGGGCAGGGTCGGCACGAGCAGTACTTC. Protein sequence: CARGQGRHEQYF.

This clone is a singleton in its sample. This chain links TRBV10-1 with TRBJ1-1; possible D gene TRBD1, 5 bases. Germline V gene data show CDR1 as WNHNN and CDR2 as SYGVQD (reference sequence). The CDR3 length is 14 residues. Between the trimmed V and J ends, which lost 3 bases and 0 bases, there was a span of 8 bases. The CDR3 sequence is CASSDPGVNTEAFF. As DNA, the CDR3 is TGCGCCAGCAGTGATCCGGGGGTGAACACTGAAGCTTTCTTT.

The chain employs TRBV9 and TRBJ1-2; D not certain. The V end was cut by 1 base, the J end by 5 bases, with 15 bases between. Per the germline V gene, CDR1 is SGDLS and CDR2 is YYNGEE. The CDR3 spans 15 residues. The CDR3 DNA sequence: TGTGCCAGCAGCGTATTCGGGGTACAGCAATATGGCTACACCTTC. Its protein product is CASSVFGVQQYGYTF.

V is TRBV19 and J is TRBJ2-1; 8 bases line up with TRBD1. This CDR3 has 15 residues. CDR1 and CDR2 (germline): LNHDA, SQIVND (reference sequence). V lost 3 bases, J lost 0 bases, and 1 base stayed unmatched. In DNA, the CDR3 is TGTGCCAGTAGTATTGACAGGGGCTCCTACAATGAGCAGTTCTTC. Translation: CASSIDRGSYNEQFF. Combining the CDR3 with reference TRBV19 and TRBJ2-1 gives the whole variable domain DGGITQSPKYLFRKEGQNVTLSCEQNLNHDAMYWYRQDPGQGLRLIYYSQIVNDFQKGDIAEGYSVSREKKESFPLTVTSAQKNPTAFYLCASSIDRGSYNEQFFGPGTRLTVL.

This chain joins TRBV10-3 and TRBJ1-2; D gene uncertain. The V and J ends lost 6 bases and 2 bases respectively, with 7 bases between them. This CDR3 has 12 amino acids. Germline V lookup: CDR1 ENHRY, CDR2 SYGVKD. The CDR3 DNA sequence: TGTGCCATCAGCGGGGAGAACTATGGCTACACCTTC. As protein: CAISGENYGYTF.

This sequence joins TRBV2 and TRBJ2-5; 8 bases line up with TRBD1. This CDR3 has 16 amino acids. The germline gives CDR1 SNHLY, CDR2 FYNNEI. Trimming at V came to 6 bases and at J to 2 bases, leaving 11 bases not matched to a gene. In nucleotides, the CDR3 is TGTGCCAGCAGGGCTCAGTTCGGGACAGGTCAAGAGACCCAGTACTTC. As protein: CASRAQFGTGQETQYF.

CDR3 protein: CSDRQGASYTF. CDR3 bases: TGCAGCGACAGACAGGGGGCAAGCTACACCTTC. The chain has TRBV29-1 and TRBJ1-2, with 10 bases aligning to TRBD1. The CDR3 sequence is 11 residues long. Germline loops: CDR1 SQVTM, CDR2 ANQGSEA. J gave up 9 bases and V 7 bases, and 5 bases lay outside the gene matches.

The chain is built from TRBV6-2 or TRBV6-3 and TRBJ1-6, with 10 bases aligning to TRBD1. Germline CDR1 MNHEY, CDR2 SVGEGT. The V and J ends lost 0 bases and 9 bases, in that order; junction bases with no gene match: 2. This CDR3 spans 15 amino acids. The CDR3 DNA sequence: TGTGCCAGCAGTTACTCGGGACAGGGGATTTCACCCCTCCACTTT. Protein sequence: CASSYSGQGISPLHF.